The rows below give T cell receptor beta chains drawn from one sample of a study of spatial heterogeneity in lung cancer. TCRdb reanalysed the 5' RACE reads using MiXCR and keeps one entry per CDR3 protein. This table holds fewer than 55,000 distinct CDR3 sequences, roughly 7.4% found once. The starting material was PBMCs, obtained at follow-up. Receptors were obtained from a female donor with early-stage non-small cell lung cancer. Both conserved end residues are part of each CDR3. The D gene is left open where the match is weak. Part of the rows lack a size; the others show once, few, many or a class for expanded clones.

TRBJ1-1 TRBV15 NA NA CATSGGLGRSSGAFF TGTGCCACCAGCGGAGGTCTCGGACGCTCCAGCGGGGCTTTCTTT
TRBJ1-2 TRBV14 few NA CASSQDLRPNYGYTF TGTGCCAGCAGCCAAGATCTAAGACCCAACTATGGCTACACCTTC
TRBJ2-6 TRBV18 many TRBD2 CASSPVWTRDSGANVLTF TGTGCCAGCTCACCAGTTTGGACTAGAGACTCTGGGGCCAACGTCCTGACTTTC
TRBJ2-7 TRBV5-1 few NA CASSLVLGPYEQYF TGCGCCAGCAGCTTGGTTCTCGGCCCCTACGAGCAGTACTTC
TRBJ2-3 TRBV3-1 many NA CASSQVGYTQYF TGTGCCAGCAGCCAAGTAGGGTATACGCAGTATTTT
TRBJ2-2 TRBV13 few TRBD1 CASSFSGGANTGELFF TGTGCCAGCAGCTTTTCAGGGGGCGCTAACACCGGGGAGCTGTTTTTT
TRBJ2-5 TRBV9 few NA CASSVSIQGQETQYF TGTGCCAGCAGCGTATCGATCCAGGGCCAAGAGACCCAGTACTTC
TRBJ2-5 TRBV27 few TRBD2 CASHRTSGDATQYF TGTGCCAGCCATAGGACTAGCGGGGACGCGACCCAGTACTTC
TRBJ1-5 TRBV2 many TRBD1 CASTEQGVSNQPQHF TGTGCCAGCACCGAACAGGGGGTAAGCAATCAGCCCCAGCATTTT
TRBJ2-3 TRBV7-8 many NA CASSSPLQGFYTQYF TGTGCCAGCAGCTCGCCCCTCCAGGGTTTCTATACGCAGTATTTT
TRBJ2-5 TRBV5-1 many TRBD2 CASSWLGTRIETQYF TGCGCCAGCAGCTGGCTAGGGACTAGGATCGAGACCCAGTACTTC